This is a list of T cell receptor beta chains from one sample in a study of blood T cells in healthy people across ages. From the 5' RACE reads, TCRdb called clonotypes with MiXCR, one entry per CDR3 protein. The sample carries about 760,000 distinct CDR3 sequences, about 25% recorded once. These data are also associated with another study on T cells of mothers and their children.

The sequenced sample was blood. These receptors were collected from a boy aged 5-17 years in good health. CDR3s include the opening cysteine and the closing phenylalanine or tryptophan. The D gene is left open where the match is weak. Expanded clones get a size class; other rows say once, few or many, or leave the size out.

clone_size	d_call	v_call	j_call	cdr3_aa	cdr3_nt
few	TRBD1	TRBV29-1	TRBJ1-2	CSTRTGESYGYTF	TGCAGCACCAGGACAGGGGAAAGCTATGGCTACACCTTC
many	-	TRBV5-1	TRBJ1-1	CASSLDGGTEAFF	TGTGCCAGCAGCTTAGACGGGGGCACTGAAGCTTTCTTT
few	TRBD2	TRBV7-6	TRBJ2-1	CASSLGREDLYNEQFF	TGTGCCAGCAGCTTAGGGCGGGAGGACCTCTACAATGAGCAGTTCTTC
once	TRBD2	TRBV12-3/TRBV12-4	TRBJ2-7	CASVLAGVKEQYF	TGTGCCAGCGTACTAGCGGGGGTGAAAGAGCAGTACTTC
-	-	TRBV5-1	TRBJ2-3	CASNLEGGSTDTQYF	TGCGCCAGCAACTTGGAGGGGGGCAGCACAGATACGCAGTATTTT
few	TRBD2	TRBV2	TRBJ2-3	CASSRLAGGTDTQYF	TGTGCCAGCAGTCGACTAGCGGGAGGAACAGATACGCAGTATTTT
-	-	TRBV20-1	TRBJ1-2	CSARAGVGTYGYTF	TGCAGTGCTAGAGCGGGGGTGGGGACCTATGGCTACACCTTC
few	-	TRBV7-8	TRBJ1-1	CASSYVRGYTEAFF	TGTGCCAGCAGTTACGTTAGGGGTTACACTGAAGCTTTCTTT
few	TRBD1	TRBV3-1	TRBJ2-7	CASRQRQGAYEQYF	TGTGCCAGCAGACAAAGACAGGGTGCCTACGAGCAGTACTTC
-	-	TRBV4-3	TRBJ1-2	CASSQDLRDYGYTF	TGCGCCAGCAGCCAAGACCTGCGGGACTATGGCTACACCTTC
few	-	TRBV28	TRBJ2-4	CASSRTQKRPAKNIQYF	TGTGCCAGCAGTCGTACCCAAAAAAGGCCAGCCAAAAACATTCAGTACTTC
few	-	TRBV20-1	TRBJ2-1	CSALSGTGDNEQFF	TGCAGTGCCCTGTCCGGGACGGGAGACAATGAGCAGTTCTTC